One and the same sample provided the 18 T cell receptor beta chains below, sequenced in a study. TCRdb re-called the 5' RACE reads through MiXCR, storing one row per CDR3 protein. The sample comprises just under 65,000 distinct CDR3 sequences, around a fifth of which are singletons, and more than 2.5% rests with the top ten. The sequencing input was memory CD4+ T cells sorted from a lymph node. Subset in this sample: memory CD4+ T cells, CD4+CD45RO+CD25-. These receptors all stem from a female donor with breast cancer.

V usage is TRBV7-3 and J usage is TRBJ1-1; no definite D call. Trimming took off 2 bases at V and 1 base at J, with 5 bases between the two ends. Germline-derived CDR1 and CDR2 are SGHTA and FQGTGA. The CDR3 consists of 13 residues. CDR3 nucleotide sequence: TGTGCCAGCAGCTTAGCCCCGAACACTGAAGCTTTCTTT. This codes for CASSLAPNTEAFF.

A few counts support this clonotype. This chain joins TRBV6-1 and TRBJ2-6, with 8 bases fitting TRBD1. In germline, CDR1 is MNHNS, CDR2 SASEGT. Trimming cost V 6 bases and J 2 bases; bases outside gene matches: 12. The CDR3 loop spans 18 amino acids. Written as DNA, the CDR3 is TGTGCCAGCAGGAGGACCGGGACAGGTTTTCCTGGGGCCAACGTCCTGACTTTC. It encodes CASRRTGTGFPGANVLTF.

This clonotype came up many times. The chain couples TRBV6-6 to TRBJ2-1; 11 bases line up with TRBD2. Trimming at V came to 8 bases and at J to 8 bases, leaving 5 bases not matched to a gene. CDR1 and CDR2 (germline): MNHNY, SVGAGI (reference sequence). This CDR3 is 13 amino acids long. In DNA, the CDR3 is TGTGCCAGCGGAACTAGCGGGAGTCATGAGCAGTTCTTC. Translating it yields CASGTSGSHEQFF.

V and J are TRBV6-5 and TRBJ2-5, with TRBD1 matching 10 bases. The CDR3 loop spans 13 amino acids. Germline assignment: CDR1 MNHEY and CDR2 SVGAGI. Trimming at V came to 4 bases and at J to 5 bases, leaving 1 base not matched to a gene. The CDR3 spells CASSWTGGETQYF. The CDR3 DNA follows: TGTGCCAGCAGTTGGACAGGGGGGGAGACCCAGTACTTC.

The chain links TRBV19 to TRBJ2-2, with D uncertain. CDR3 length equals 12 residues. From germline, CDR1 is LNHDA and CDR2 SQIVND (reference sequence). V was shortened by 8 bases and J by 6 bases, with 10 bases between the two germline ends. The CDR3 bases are TGTGCCAGTCGTAGACCTGCCGGGGAGCTGTTTTTT. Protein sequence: CASRRPAGELFF.

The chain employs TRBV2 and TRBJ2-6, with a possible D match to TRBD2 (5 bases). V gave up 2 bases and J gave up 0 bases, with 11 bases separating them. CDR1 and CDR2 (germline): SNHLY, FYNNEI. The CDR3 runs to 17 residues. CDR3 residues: CASSELGVLSGANVLTF. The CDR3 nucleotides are TGTGCCAGCAGTGAATTGGGAGTTCTCTCTGGGGCCAACGTCCTGACTTTC.

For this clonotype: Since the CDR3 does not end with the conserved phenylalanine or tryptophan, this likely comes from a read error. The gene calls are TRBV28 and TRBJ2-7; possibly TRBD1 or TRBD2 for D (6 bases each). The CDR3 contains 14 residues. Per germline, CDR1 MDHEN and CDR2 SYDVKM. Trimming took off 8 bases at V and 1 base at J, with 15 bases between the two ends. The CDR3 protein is CASHPGAWSYEQYL. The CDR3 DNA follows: TGTGCCAGCCACCCGGGGGCCTGGTCCTACGAGCAGTACCTC.

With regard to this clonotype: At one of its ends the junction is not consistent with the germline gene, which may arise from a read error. The DNA for the CDR3 is TGTGCCAGCAGTGCAACCGGGACAGGGGCAACTAATGAACAACTGTTTTTT. It translates to CASSATGTGATNEQLFF. The genes are TRBV6-5 and TRBJ1-4, with TRBD1 identical over 10 bases. Germline CDR1 MNHEY, CDR2 SVGAGI. The CDR3 spans 17 residues.

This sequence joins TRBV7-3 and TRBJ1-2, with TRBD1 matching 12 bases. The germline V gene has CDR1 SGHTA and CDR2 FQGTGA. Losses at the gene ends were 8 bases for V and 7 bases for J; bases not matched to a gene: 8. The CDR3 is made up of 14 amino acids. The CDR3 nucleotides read TGTGCCAGCTCCCCGGGACAGGGGGCAGGTGGCTACACCTTC. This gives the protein CASSPGQGAGGYTF.

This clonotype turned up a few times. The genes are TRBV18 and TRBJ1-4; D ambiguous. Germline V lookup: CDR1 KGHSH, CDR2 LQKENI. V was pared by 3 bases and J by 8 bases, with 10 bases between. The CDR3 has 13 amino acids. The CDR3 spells CASSPAGREKLFF. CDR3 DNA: TGTGCCAGCTCACCCGCCGGAAGGGAAAAACTGTTTTTT.

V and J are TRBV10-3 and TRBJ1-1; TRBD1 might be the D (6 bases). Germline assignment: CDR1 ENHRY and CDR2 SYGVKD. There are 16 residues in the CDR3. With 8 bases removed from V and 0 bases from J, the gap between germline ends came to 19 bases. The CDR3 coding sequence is TGTGCCATCCCCCAGACAGGTGACAACCTGAACACTGAAGCTTTCTTT. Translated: CAIPQTGDNLNTEAFF.

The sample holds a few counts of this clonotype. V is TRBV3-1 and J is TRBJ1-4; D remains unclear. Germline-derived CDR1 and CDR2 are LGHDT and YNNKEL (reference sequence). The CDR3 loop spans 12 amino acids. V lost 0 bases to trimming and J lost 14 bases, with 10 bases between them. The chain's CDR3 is CASSQDEHNLFF. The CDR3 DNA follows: TGTGCCAGCAGCCAAGATGAACATAATCTGTTTTTT.

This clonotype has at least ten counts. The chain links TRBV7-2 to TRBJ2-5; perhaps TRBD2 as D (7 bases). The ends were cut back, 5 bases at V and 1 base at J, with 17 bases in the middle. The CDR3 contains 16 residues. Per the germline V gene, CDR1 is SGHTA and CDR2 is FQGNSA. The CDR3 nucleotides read TGTGCCAGCAGCCGGAAGGGGGGAGGGCTCCAAGAGACCCAGTACTTC. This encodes CASSRKGGGLQETQYF.

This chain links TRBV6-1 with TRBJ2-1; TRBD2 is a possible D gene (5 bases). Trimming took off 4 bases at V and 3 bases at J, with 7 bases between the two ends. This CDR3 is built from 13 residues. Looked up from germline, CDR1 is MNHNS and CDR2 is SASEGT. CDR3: CASSAGNYNEQFF. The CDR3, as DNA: TGTGCCAGCAGTGCCGGGAACTACAATGAGCAGTTCTTC.

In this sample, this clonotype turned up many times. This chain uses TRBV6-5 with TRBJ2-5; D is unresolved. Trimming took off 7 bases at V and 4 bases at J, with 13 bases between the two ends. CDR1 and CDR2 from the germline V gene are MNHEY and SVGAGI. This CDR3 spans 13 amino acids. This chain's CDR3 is CASTQPQAETQYF. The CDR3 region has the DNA TGTGCCAGCACACAGCCCCAGGCAGAGACCCAGTACTTC.

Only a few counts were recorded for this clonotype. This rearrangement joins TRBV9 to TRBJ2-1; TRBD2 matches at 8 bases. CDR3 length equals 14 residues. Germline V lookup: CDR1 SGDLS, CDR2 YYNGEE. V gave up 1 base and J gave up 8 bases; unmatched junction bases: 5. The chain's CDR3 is CASSVSGRRDEQFF. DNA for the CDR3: TGTGCCAGCAGCGTAAGCGGGAGAAGGGATGAGCAGTTCTTC.

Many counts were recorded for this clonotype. In DNA, the CDR3 is TGCGCCAGCAGCCCTAGGACTACCCCCACAGATACGCAGTATTTT. It specifies CASSPRTTPTDTQYF. The gene calls are TRBV5-1 and TRBJ2-3, with D tentatively TRBD2 (6 bases). From germline, CDR1 is SGHRS and CDR2 YFSETQ. Trimming removed 4 bases at V and 2 bases at J, with 14 bases between. The CDR3 totals 15 residues.

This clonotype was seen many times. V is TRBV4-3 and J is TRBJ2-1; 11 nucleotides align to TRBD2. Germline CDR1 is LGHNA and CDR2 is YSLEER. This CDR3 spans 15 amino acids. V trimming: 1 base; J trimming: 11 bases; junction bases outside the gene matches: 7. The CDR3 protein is CASSQGMSSGRKQFF. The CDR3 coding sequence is TGCGCCAGCAGCCAAGGAATGTCTAGCGGGAGGAAGCAGTTCTTC.